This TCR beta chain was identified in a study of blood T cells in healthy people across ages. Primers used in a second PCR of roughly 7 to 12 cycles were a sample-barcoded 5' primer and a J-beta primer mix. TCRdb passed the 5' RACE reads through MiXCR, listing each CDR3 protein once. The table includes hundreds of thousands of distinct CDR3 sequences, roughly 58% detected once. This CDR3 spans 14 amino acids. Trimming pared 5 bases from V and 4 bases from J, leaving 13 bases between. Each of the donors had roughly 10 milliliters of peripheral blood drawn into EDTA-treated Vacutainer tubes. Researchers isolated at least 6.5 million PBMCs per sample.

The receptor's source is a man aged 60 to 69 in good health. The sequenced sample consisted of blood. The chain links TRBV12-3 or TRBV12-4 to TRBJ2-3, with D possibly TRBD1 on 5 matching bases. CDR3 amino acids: CASSTGSVPDTQYF. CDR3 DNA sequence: TGTGCCAGCAGTACAGGCTCTGTACCAGATACGCAGTATTTT.